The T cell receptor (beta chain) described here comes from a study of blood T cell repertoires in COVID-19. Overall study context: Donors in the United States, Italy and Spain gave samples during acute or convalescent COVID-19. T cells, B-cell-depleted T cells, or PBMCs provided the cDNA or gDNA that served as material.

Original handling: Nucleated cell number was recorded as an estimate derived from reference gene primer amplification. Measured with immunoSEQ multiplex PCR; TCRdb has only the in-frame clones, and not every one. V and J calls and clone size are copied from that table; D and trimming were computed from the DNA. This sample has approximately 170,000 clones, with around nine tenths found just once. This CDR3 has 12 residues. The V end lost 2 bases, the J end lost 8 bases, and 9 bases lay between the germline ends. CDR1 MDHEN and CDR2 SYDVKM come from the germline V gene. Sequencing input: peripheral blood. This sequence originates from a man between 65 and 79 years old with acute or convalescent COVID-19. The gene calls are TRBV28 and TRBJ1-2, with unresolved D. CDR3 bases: TGTGCCAGCAGTTTAGAGGGATACGGCTACACCTTC. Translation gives CASSLEGYGYTF.